Listed here is a single T cell receptor (beta chain). Method: immunoSEQ multiplex PCR; TCRdb's copy keeps in-frame clones and lacks some. The sample carries 40,000 or so clones, around 84% recorded once. The CDR3 length is 15 residues. V lost 4 bases to trimming and J lost 8 bases; unmatched junction nucleotides: 9. Germline CDR1 and CDR2: SGHNT and YYREEE (reference sequence). Seattle patients were enrolled during active infection and followed longitudinally. This sample is part of a study of blood T cell repertoires in COVID-19. Study-wide background: COVID-19 samples, acute and convalescent, were from the United States, Italy and Spain.

This sequence joins TRBV5-4 and TRBJ2-1; 10 bases agree with TRBD2. This TCR was recovered from a man aged 60 to 75 with COVID-19, enrolled during active disease. Sequencing used peripheral blood. In DNA, the CDR3 is TGTGCCAGCAGCCCGCCCGCTAGCGGGAGTTATGAGCAGTTCTTC. The encoded protein is CASSPPASGSYEQFF. Supplemented by reference TRBV5-4 and TRBJ2-1, the full variable domain reads ETGVTQSPTHLIKTRGQQVTLRCSSQSGHNTVSWYQQALGQGPQFIFQYYREEENGRGNFPPRFSGLQFPNYSSELNVNALELDDSALYLCASSPPASGSYEQFFGPGTRLTVL.